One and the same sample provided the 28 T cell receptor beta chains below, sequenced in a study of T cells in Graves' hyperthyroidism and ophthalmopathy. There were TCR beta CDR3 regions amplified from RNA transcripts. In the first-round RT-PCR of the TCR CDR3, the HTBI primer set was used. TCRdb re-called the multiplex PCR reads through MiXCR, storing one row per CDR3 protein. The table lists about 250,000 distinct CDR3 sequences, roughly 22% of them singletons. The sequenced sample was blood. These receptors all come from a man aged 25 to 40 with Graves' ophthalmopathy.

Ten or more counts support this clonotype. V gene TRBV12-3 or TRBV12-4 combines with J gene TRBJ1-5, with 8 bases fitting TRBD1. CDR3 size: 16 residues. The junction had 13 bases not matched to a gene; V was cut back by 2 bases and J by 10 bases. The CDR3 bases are TGTGCCAGCAGTTTAAGCCATCAGGGGGCCCGTCGCCCCCAGCATTTT. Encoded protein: CASSLSHQGARRPQHF.

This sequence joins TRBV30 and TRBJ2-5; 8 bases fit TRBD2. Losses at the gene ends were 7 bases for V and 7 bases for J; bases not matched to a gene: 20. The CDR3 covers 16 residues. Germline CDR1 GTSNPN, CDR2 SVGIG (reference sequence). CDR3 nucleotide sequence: TGTGCCTACTCGAGAGCCAGCGGGAGTCGAGGAGGGACCCAGTACTTC. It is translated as CAYSRASGSRGGTQYF.

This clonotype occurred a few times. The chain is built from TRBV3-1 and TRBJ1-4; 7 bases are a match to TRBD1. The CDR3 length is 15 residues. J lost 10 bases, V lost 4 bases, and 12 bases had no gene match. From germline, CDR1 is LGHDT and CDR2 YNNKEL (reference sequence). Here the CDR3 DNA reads TGTGCCAGCAGCCCCTCAGACAGGGAAGGGGTAAAACTGTTTTTT. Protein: CASSPSDREGVKLFF.

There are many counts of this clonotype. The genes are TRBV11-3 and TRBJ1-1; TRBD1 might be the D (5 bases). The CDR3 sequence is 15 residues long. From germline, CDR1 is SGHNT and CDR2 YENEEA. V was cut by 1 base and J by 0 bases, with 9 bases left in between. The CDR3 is CASSLVGRLNTEAFF. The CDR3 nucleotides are TGTGCCAGCAGCTTAGTGGGACGGCTGAACACTGAAGCTTTCTTT.

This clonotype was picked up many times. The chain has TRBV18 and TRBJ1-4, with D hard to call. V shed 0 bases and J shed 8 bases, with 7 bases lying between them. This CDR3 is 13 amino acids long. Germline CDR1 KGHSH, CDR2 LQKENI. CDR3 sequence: CASSPPSQEKLFF. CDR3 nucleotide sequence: TGTGCCAGCTCACCACCCAGCCAAGAAAAACTGTTTTTT.

DNA for the CDR3: TGTGCCAGCAGCTCAGGACAGGGGTTCGCTGGCTACACCTTC. Protein sequence: CASSSGQGFAGYTF. The chain recombines TRBV7-8 with TRBJ1-2, with TRBD1 identical over 9 bases. The CDR3 has 14 amino acids. In germline, CDR1 is SGHVS, CDR2 FQNEAQ. Trimming at V came to 4 bases and at J to 7 bases, leaving 7 bases not matched to a gene.

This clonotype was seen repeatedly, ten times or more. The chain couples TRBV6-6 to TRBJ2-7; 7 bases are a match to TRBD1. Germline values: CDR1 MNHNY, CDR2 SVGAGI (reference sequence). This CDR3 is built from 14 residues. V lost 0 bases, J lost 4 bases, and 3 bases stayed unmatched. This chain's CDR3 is CASSYSTGLYEQYF. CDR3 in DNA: TGTGCCAGCAGTTACTCGACAGGGTTGTACGAGCAGTACTTC.

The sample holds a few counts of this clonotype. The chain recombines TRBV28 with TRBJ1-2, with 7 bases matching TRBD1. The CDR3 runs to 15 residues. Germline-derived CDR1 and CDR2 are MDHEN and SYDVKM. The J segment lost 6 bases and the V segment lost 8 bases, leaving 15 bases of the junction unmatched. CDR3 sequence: CASGNQGGERDGYTF. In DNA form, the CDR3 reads TGTGCCAGCGGAAACCAGGGGGGAGAAAGAGATGGCTACACCTTC.

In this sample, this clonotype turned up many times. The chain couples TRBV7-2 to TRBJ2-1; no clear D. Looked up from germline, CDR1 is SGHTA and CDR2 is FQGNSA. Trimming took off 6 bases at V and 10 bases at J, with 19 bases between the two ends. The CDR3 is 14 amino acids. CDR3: CASSYKAVHLEQFF. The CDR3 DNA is TGTGCCAGCAGTTATAAGGCAGTTCATTTGGAGCAGTTCTTC.

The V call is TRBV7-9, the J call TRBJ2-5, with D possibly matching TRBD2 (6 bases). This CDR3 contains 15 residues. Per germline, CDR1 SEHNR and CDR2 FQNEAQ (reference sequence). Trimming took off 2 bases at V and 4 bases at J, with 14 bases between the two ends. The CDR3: CASSLTSPIRETQYF. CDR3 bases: TGTGCCAGCAGCTTAACTAGCCCAATTCGAGAGACCCAGTACTTC.

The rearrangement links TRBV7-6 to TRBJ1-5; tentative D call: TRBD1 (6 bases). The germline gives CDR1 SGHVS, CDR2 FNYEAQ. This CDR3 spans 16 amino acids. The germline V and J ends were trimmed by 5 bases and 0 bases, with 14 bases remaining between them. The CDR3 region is CASSPGTTSSNQPQHF. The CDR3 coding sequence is TGTGCCAGCAGCCCCGGGACAACCTCTAGCAATCAGCCCCAGCATTTT.

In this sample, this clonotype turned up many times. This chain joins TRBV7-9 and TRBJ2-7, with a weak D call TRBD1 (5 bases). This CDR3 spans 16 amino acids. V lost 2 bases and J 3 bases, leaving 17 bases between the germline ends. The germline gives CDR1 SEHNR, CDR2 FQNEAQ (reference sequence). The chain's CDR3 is CASSLKGYQENYEQYF. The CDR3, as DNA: TGTGCCAGCAGCTTAAAGGGGTACCAAGAAAACTACGAGCAGTACTTC.

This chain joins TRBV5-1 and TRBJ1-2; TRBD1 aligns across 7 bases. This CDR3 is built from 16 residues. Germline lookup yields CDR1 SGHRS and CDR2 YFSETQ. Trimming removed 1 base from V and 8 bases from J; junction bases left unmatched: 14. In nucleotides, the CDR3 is TGCGCCAGCAGCTTGCCCCGACAGGGTCGACCGTTCGGCTACACCTTC. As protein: CASSLPRQGRPFGYTF.

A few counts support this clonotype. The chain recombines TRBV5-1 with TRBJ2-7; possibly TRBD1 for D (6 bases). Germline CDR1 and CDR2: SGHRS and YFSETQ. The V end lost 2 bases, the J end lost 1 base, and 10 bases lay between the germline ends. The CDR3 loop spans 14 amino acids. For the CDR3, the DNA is TGCGCCAGCAGCTTCACCAGGGGATCCTACGAGCAGTACTTC. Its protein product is CASSFTRGSYEQYF.

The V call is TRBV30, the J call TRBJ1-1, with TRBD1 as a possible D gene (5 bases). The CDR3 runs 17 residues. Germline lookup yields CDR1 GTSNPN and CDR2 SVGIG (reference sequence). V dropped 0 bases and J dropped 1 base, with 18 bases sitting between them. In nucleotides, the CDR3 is TGTGCCTGGAGTGTAAAGCGTAGAGGGACCCAGAACACTGAAGCTTTCTTT. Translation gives CAWSVKRRGTQNTEAFF. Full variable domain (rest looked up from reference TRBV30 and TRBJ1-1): SQTIHQWPATLVQPVGSPLSLECTVEGTSNPNLYWYRQAAGRGLQLLFYSVGIGQISSEVPQNLSASRPQDRQFILSSKKLLLSDSGFYLCAWSVKRRGTQNTEAFFGQGTRLTVV.

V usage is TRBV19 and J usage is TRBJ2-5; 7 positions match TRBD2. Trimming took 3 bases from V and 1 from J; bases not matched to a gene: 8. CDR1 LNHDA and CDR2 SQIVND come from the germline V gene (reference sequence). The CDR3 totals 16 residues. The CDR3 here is CASSIEAGRVQETQYF. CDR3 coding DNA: TGTGCCAGTAGTATCGAAGCGGGGAGGGTCCAAGAGACCCAGTACTTC.

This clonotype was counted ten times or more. CDR3 in amino acids: CSARGWTSGSANEQFF. The CDR3 region has the DNA TGCAGTGCTAGAGGGTGGACTAGCGGGAGTGCCAATGAGCAGTTCTTC. The rearrangement joins TRBV20-1 to TRBJ2-1; TRBD2 agrees at 13 bases. CDR1 is DFQATT and CDR2 is SNEGSKA in the germline V gene (reference sequence). CDR3 length: 16 amino acids. V was pared by 1 base and J by 6 bases, with 6 bases of the junction left unmatched.

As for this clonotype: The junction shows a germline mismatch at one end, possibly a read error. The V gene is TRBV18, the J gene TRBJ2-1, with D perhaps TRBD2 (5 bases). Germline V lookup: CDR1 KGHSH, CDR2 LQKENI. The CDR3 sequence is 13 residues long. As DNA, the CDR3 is TGTTCCAGCTCACCGATTACTAGGGATGAGCAGTTCTTC. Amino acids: CSSSPITRDEQFF.

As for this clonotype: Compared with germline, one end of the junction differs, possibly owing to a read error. CDR3 DNA: TGTGCCAGCGGCTTAGTCAGCAGAAACACTGAAGCTTTCTTT. Protein product: CASGLVSRNTEAFF. V and J are TRBV7-9 and TRBJ1-1, with D unclear. CDR1 and CDR2 (germline): SEHNR, FQNEAQ (reference sequence). This CDR3 contains 14 residues.

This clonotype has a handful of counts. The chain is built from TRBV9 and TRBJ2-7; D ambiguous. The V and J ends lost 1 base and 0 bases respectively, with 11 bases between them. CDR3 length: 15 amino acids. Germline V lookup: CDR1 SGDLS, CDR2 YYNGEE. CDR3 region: CASSVNPGFSYEQYF. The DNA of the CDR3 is TGTGCCAGCAGCGTAAACCCGGGTTTCTCCTACGAGCAGTACTTC.

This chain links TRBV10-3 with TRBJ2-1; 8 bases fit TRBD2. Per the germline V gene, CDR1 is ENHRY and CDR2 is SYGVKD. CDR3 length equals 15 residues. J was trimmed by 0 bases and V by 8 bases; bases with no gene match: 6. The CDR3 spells CAIGQRGSSYNEQFF. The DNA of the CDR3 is TGTGCCATCGGACAGCGGGGGAGCTCCTACAATGAGCAGTTCTTC.

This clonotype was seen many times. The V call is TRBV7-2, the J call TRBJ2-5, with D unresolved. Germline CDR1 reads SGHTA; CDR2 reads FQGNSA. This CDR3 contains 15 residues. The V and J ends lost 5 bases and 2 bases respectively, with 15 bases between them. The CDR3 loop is CASSPVGSPQETQYF. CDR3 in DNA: TGTGCCAGCAGCCCCGTGGGTAGCCCACAAGAGACCCAGTACTTC. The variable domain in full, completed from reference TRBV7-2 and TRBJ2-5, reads GAGVSQSPSNKVTEKGKDVELRCDPISGHTALYWYRQSLGQGLEFLIYFQGNSAPDKSGLPSDRFSAERTGGSVSTLTIQRTQQEDSAVYLCASSPVGSPQETQYFGPGTRLLVL.

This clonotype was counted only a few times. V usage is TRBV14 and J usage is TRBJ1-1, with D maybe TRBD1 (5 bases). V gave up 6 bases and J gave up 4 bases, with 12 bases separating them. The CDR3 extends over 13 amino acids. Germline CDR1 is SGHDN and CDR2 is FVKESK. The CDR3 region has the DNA TGTGCCAGCAGGGCCGTTGGGGGCACTGAAGCTTTCTTT. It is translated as CASRAVGGTEAFF.

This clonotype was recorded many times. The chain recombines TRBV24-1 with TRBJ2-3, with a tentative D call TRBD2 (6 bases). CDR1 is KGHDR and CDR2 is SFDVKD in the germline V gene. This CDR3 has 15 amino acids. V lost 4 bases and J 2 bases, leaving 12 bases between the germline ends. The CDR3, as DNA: TGTGCCACCAGTGACCGACTAGGGATCACAGATACGCAGTATTTT. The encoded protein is CATSDRLGITDTQYF.

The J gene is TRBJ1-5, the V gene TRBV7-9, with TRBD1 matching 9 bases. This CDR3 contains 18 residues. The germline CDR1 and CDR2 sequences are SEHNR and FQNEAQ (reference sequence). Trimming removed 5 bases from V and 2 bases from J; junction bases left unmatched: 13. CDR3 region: CASSAPFRDRVGNQPQHF. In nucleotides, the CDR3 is TGTGCCAGCAGCGCCCCTTTTCGGGACAGGGTAGGCAATCAGCCCCAGCATTTT. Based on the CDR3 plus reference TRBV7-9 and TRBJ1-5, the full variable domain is DTGVSQNPRHKITKRGQNVTFRCDPISEHNRLYWYRQTLGQGPEFLTYFQNEAQLEKSRLLSDRFSAERPKGSFSTLEIQRTEQGDSAMYLCASSAPFRDRVGNQPQHFGDGTRLSIL.

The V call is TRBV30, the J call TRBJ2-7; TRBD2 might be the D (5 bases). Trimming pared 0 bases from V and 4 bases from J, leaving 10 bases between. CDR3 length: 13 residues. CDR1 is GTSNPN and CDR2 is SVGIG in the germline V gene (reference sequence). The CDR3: CAWSVLRGYEQYF. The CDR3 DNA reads TGTGCCTGGAGTGTACTTCGGGGTTACGAGCAGTACTTC.

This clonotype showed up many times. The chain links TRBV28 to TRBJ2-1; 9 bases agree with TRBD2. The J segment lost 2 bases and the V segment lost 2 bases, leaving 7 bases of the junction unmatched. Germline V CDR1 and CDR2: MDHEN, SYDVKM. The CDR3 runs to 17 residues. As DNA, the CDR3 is TGTGCCAGCAGTTTACGATATAGCGGGGGACCCTACAATGAGCAGTTCTTC. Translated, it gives CASSLRYSGGPYNEQFF.

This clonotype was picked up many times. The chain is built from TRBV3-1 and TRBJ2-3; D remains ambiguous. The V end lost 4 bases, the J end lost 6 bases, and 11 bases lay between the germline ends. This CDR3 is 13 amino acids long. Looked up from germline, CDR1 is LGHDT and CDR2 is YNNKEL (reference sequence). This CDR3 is CASSRYSADTQYF. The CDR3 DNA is TGTGCCAGCAGCCGGTACAGTGCGGATACGCAGTATTTT.